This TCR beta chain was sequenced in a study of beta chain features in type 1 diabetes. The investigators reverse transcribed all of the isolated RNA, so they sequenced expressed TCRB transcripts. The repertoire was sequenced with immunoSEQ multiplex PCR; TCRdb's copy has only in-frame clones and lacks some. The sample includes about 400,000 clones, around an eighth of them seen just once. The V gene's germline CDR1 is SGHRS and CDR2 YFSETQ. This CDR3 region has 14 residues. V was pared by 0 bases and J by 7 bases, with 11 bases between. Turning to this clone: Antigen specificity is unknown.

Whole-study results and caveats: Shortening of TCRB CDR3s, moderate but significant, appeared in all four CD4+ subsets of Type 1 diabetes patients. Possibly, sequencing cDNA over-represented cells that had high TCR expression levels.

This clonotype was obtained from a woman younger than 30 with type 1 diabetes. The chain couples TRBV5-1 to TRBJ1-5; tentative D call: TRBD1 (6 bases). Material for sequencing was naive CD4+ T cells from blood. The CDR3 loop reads CASSLETGSQPQHF. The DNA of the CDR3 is TGCGCCAGCAGCTTGGAAACAGGGTCCCAGCCCCAGCATTTT.